A single TCR beta chain is shown here with its context. Its antigen is still unknown. These data belong to a study of T cell responses to AZD1222 COVID-19 vaccine. The method was immunoSEQ multiplex PCR; TCRdb's version includes in-frame clones alone and lacks a portion of them. The sample records around 110,000 clones, 80% to 85% being singletons. The CDR3 spans 12 residues. V was shortened by 3 bases and J by 7 bases, with 12 bases between the two germline ends. Germline V CDR1 and CDR2: DFQATT, SNEGSKA (reference sequence). Broader study findings: At baseline, seropositivity was found in only a handful of AZD1222 recipients. Repertoires were collected only later (after the peak T cell response had occurred). Breadth and depth of Spike-specific TCRs rose after two AZD1222 doses. Of spike-specific TCRs, nearly half reportedly target regions left unmutated in variants.

The TCR was taken from an adult in good health. The specimen comprised peripheral blood, sampled on day 0 of AZD1222 vaccination. This chain connects TRBV20-1 to TRBJ1-2; D is unresolved. The CDR3 sequence: CSASLGNGGYTF. CDR3 sequence (DNA): TGCAGTGCTAGTTTAGGGAACGGTGGCTACACCTTC.